This T cell receptor beta chain originates from a study of T cell repertoires in cytomegalovirus infection. Study overall: CMV epitopes, recently identified HLA-C-restricted and well-studied HLA-B-restricted, were used.

TCRdb passed the reads through MiXCR, listing each CDR3 protein once. This sample has a few hundred thousand distinct CDR3 sequences; about 40% occur once, and the top ten carry around 46%. Of note for this clonotype: The target antigen is unknown.

The V gene lost 4 bases and the J gene lost 2 bases, with 10 bases spanning the gap. Germline assignment: CDR1 SQVTM and CDR2 ANQGSEA. The CDR3 runs 13 residues. General study points: Dominating the ex vivo response were TCR beta clonotypes that were CMV-specific and HLA-C-restricted.

The V and J genes are TRBV29-1 and TRBJ2-3; D is perhaps TRBD2 (5 bases). The sample here was cultured PBMCs, taken from culture after CMV antigen stimulation. The receptor's source is a human donor in good health (CMV status not recorded). Some clones in this sample may be carry-over from other donors' samples. This CDR3 is CSVAQRFTDTQYF. In DNA form, the CDR3 reads TGCAGCGTTGCCCAGCGGTTCACAGATACGCAGTATTTT.